This T cell receptor beta chain originates from a study of T cell clones after liver transplantation. Study as a whole: Three of the eight recipients were HCV-positive; the rest had non-autoimmune, non-viral transplant indications.

Sequencing of dividing CFSE-low cells from the MLR defined alloreactive TCRbeta sequences. Here immunoSEQ multiplex PCR was the method, and the copy in TCRdb shows in-frame clones only, minus some. The sample includes about 2,200 clones, approximately 30% seen only once; the top ten take 20%. In its sample, this clone ranks as medium-sized. The antigen is undetermined. Germline lookup yields CDR1 MNHEY and CDR2 SMNVEV (reference sequence). Trimming pared 6 bases from V and 5 bases from J, leaving 23 bases between. The length of the CDR3 is 16 residues. The source is a human patient who received a liver transplant. Among the T cells, some may be from the graft donor. V and J are TRBV27 and TRBJ2-7; D tentatively fits TRBD1 or TRBD2 (5 bases each). The material sequenced was CD8+ T cells from cultured PBMCs. CDR3 in amino acids: CASSPLGTHLRDEQYF. The CDR3 coding sequence is TGTGCCAGCAGCCCCCTCGGGACCCATTTGAGGGACGAGCAGTACTTC.